These T cell receptor beta chains were read from a single sample in a study of blood T cell repertoires in COVID-19. Sequencing was performed with immunoSEQ multiplex PCR; in TCRdb, only in-frame clones are kept and a portion is missing. The sample records 300,000 to 450,000 clones, about nine tenths being singletons. The sequencing sample was made of peripheral blood. The receptors were gathered from a woman aged 55-69 years with COVID-19, enrolled during active disease. Each CDR3 is given without its conserved first and last residue. Fields, in order: V gene, J gene, CDR3 protein.

V: TRBV2
J: TRBJ1-3
CDR3: ASAQQGLGNTIY

V: TRBV7-8
J: TRBJ2-1
CDR3: ASSLVLAGGPPYNEQF

V: TRBV7-3
J: TRBJ1-2
CDR3: ASSLDSSGHGYT

V: TRBV7-8
J: TRBJ1-2
CDR3: ASSLDESYGYT

V: TRBV7-2
J: TRBJ2-3
CDR3: ASSLVYSILSDTQY

V: TRBV3-1/TRBV3-2
J: TRBJ1-1
CDR3: ASSPRTGPNTEAF

V: TRBV6-5
J: TRBJ1-1
CDR3: ASTPTGGSAEAF

V: TRBV12-3/TRBV12-4
J: TRBJ1-2
CDR3: ASSVTTGDGYT

V: TRBV9
J: TRBJ2-7
CDR3: ASSPRLAGSGGYEQY

V: TRBV2
J: TRBJ1-5
CDR3: ASSGTDSNQPQH

V: TRBV2
J: TRBJ1-6
CDR3: ASSGITGSPLH

V: TRBV28
J: TRBJ1-1
CDR3: ASSFTGQNTEAF

V: TRBV5-1
J: TRBJ2-3
CDR3: ASSLGLFTDTQY

V: TRBV6-2/TRBV6-3
J: TRBJ1-5
CDR3: ASSYSSQVNQPQH

V: TRBV6-4
J: TRBJ1-6
CDR3: ASSEGQNGSPLH

V: TRBV7-9
J: TRBJ2-1
CDR3: ASSLVLAGNNEQF

V: TRBV6-1
J: TRBJ1-2
CDR3: ASSEVGGYT

V: TRBV4-2
J: TRBJ2-7
CDR3: ASSPAGGEQY

V: TRBV4-1
J: TRBJ1-1
CDR3: ASSDRRDTEAF

V: TRBV7-3
J: TRBJ2-2
CDR3: ASSSFGQGSNTGELF

V: TRBV7-9
J: TRBJ2-5
CDR3: ASSLVYVLEETQY

V: TRBV15
J: TRBJ2-5
CDR3: ATSRGFEDSRTQY

V: TRBV12-5
J: TRBJ2-7
CDR3: ASGLMMTGQSYEQY

V: TRBV9
J: TRBJ1-2
CDR3: ASSVAGQGAWGYT

V: TRBV7-8
J: TRBJ1-4
CDR3: ASSKIMTGNNEKLF

V: TRBV7-9
J: TRBJ1-2
CDR3: ASSSDTGNYGYT

V: TRBV9
J: TRBJ1-6
CDR3: ASSVGETYNSPLH

V: TRBV7-3
J: TRBJ1-1
CDR3: ASSPDRAGEAF

V: TRBV30
J: TRBJ1-1
CDR3: AWSRQVKTEAF

V: TRBV19
J: TRBJ1-1
CDR3: ANESGRVHTEAF

V: TRBV7-2
J: TRBJ2-5
CDR3: ASSPNRGGAKETQY

V: TRBV28
J: TRBJ1-2
CDR3: ASSFPQGATYGYT

V: TRBV6-2/TRBV6-3
J: TRBJ1-1
CDR3: ASSTKMTGWGTEAF

V: TRBV5-1
J: TRBJ1-4
CDR3: ASSQSGTDNEKLF

V: TRBV27
J: TRBJ1-1
CDR3: ASRPTGGSTEAF

V: TRBV5-1
J: TRBJ1-2
CDR3: ASRLSRDILNYGYT

V: TRBV10-2
J: TRBJ1-2
CDR3: ASSRGLGYGYT

V: TRBV18
J: TRBJ2-1
CDR3: ASSRQGVSYNEQF

V: TRBV3-1/TRBV3-2
J: TRBJ1-5
CDR3: ASSQDLGLSQPQH

V: TRBV7-3
J: TRBJ2-3
CDR3: ASTRGGGLDTQY

V: TRBV3-1/TRBV3-2
J: TRBJ1-5
CDR3: ASSPDSSSNQPQH

V: TRBV6-5
J: TRBJ1-1
CDR3: ASSRGVMNTEAF

V: TRBV6-1
J: TRBJ1-1
CDR3: ASTPGLMNTEAF

V: TRBV29-1
J: TRBJ1-1
CDR3: SVGRTGLNTEAF

V: TRBV5-6
J: TRBJ2-1
CDR3: ASSSRAGARHEQF